This T cell receptor (beta chain) was identified in a study of early T cells in non-severe SARS-CoV-2 infection. The library protocol tagged individual cDNA molecules with unique molecular identifiers. Via MiXCR, TCRdb re-called the 5' RACE reads, giving one row per CDR3 protein. The sample comprises around 39,000 distinct CDR3 sequences, more than 4.5% of which are singletons, and 6% to 7% rests with the top ten. Germline V lookup: CDR1 MDHEN, CDR2 SYDVKM. The ends lost 7 bases at V and 6 bases at J; junction bases unmatched: 18. This CDR3 region has 17 residues. The rearrangement joins TRBV28 to TRBJ2-7; 10 bases line up with TRBD2. Sequenced material: whole blood, taken at baseline. This clonotype was obtained from an adult who was a healthcare worker with PCR-confirmed SARS-CoV-2 infection or an uninfected control (not recorded which). The CDR3 here is CASTRRGLAGDYSEQYF. CDR3 DNA: TGTGCCAGCACCCGACGCGGTCTAGCGGGGGACTACTCCGAGCAGTACTTC.